These 17 T cell receptor beta chains share one sample of origin, sequenced in a study of cytomegalovirus exposure and HLA in healthy donors. The PCR contained 60 Vbeta and 13 Jbeta primers. TCRdb's table, derived via immunoSEQ multiplex PCR, lists solely in-frame clones and lacks some. The sample lists some 87,000 clones, under 85% occurring once. The sample consisted of PBMCs. The receptors stem from a woman in her thirties or forties in good health and CMV-seropositive.

The chain links TRBV28 to TRBJ1-2; TRBD1 aligns across 8 bases. Trimming removed 3 bases from V and 6 bases from J; junction bases left unmatched: 18. From germline, CDR1 is MDHEN and CDR2 SYDVKM. The CDR3 length is 18 residues. The CDR3 here is CASSFLLAGQGRLNGYTF. The CDR3 nucleotides read TGTGCCAGCAGTTTTTTACTCGCAGGACAGGGAAGGTTGAATGGCTACACCTTC.

The rearrangement uses TRBV5-1 and TRBJ2-1; 9 bases fit TRBD2. Unmatched junction bases numbered 12, after V lost 2 bases and J lost 9 bases. Germline CDR1 reads SGHRS; CDR2 reads YFSETQ. CDR3 length: 16 residues. The CDR3 region has the DNA TGCGCCAGCAGCTTTTCCGCGGGGGGGCGAAGAGTTGAGCAGTTCTTC. Amino acids: CASSFSAGGRRVEQFF.

This sequence joins TRBV6-5 and TRBJ1-2, with 12 bases lining up with TRBD1. J was trimmed by 8 bases and V by 0 bases; bases with no gene match: 4. The CDR3 is 15 amino acids. Germline V gene data show CDR1 as MNHEY and CDR2 as SVGAGI. The CDR3 DNA reads as TGTGCCAGCAGTTACTCCCGGGACAGGGGGCAGGGCTACACCTTC. As protein: CASSYSRDRGQGYTF.

This clone was seen a single time. The rearrangement links TRBV10-3 to TRBJ2-5, with a weak D call TRBD2 (5 bases). Germline V lookup: CDR1 ENHRY, CDR2 SYGVKD. The CDR3 has 15 amino acids. Trimming took 3 bases from V and 5 from J, leaving 16 bases between them. The CDR3 bases are TGTGCCATCAGTGACGGCAGCGGCTCCCTGGAGACCCAGTACTTC. This translates into CAISDGSGSLETQYF.

The chain carries TRBV6-5 and TRBJ1-2; D is possibly TRBD1 (5 bases). The germline gives CDR1 MNHEY, CDR2 SVGAGI. This CDR3 is built from 13 residues. Trimming pared 4 bases from V and 4 bases from J, leaving 10 bases between. As DNA, the CDR3 is TGTGCCAGCAGTTGGGACTTTAGCTATGGCTACACCTTC. This gives the protein CASSWDFSYGYTF.

This clone has only one observation. V usage is TRBV2 and J usage is TRBJ2-2; 12 bases fit TRBD2. The CDR3 extends over 15 amino acids. V gave up 7 bases and J gave up 5 bases; unmatched junction bases: 5. The germline gives CDR1 SNHLY, CDR2 FYNNEI. The CDR3 DNA reads TGTGCCAGCACCGAGACTAGCGGGGGAACCGGGGAGCTGTTTTTT. Protein sequence: CASTETSGGTGELFF.

The chain is built from TRBV9 and TRBJ2-2; 9 nucleotides agree with TRBD2. J gave up 2 bases and V 2 bases, and 1 base lay outside the gene matches. This CDR3 has 15 residues. Germline-derived CDR1 and CDR2 are SGDLS and YYNGEE. CDR3 residues: CASSVLAGNTGELFF. The CDR3 nucleotides are TGTGCCAGCAGCGTTCTAGCGGGAAACACCGGGGAGCTGTTTTTT.

This clone was seen a single time. This chain links TRBV29-1 with TRBJ1-5; D unclear. The V gene's germline CDR1 is SQVTM and CDR2 ANQGSEA. Trimming removed 6 bases from V and 4 bases from J, with 10 bases in between. The length of the CDR3 is 12 residues. CDR3 amino acids: CSVGSQNQPQHF. The CDR3 nucleotides read TGCAGCGTAGGGAGCCAAAATCAGCCCCAGCATTTT.

V is TRBV4-1 and J is TRBJ2-5, with D perhaps matching TRBD2 (5 bases). V was cut by 4 bases and J by 5 bases, with 11 bases left in between. CDR3 size: 13 residues. The V gene's germline CDR1 is MGHRA and CDR2 YSYEKL. CDR3 sequence reads: CASSPAGGETQYF. The DNA for the CDR3 is TGCGCCAGCAGCCCGGCGGGCGGCGAGACCCAGTACTTC.

The chain links TRBV30 to TRBJ2-6; D gene uncertain. The CDR3 is 15 amino acids. CDR1 GTSNPN and CDR2 SVGIG come from the germline V gene (reference sequence). V gave up 0 bases and J gave up 4 bases, with 10 bases separating them. CDR3 in amino acids: CAWSVTGSGANVLTF. The CDR3 nucleotides are TGTGCCTGGAGTGTAACGGGTTCAGGGGCCAACGTCCTGACTTTC. The full variable domain, in which reference TRBV30 and TRBJ2-6 provide the parts outside the CDR3, is SQTIHQWPATLVQPVGSPLSLECTVEGTSNPNLYWYRQAAGRGLQLLFYSVGIGQISSEVPQNLSASRPQDRQFILSSKKLLLSDSGFYLCAWSVTGSGANVLTFGAGSRLTVL.

The chain links TRBV28 to TRBJ1-5, with 7 nucleotides matching TRBD1. With 8 bases clipped from V and 0 bases from J, the junction kept 10 bases outside the gene matches. Germline V lookup: CDR1 MDHEN, CDR2 SYDVKM. This CDR3 region has 16 residues. The CDR3 protein is CASCTSGGLSNQPQHF. The CDR3 DNA is TGTGCCAGCTGCACCTCAGGGGGGCTTAGCAATCAGCCCCAGCATTTT.

The rearrangement links TRBV5-1 to TRBJ2-5; a weak D match, TRBD1 (5 bases). Germline loops: CDR1 SGHRS, CDR2 YFSETQ. This CDR3 spans 16 amino acids. V gave up 4 bases and J gave up 0 bases, with 16 bases separating them. CDR3 bases: TGCGCCAGCAGCCCTGCTAGGACAAATTACCAAGAGACCCAGTACTTC. Translated, it gives CASSPARTNYQETQYF.

The chain employs TRBV19 and TRBJ2-1, with 8 bases aligning to TRBD2. This CDR3 is 15 amino acids long. Germline trimming cut 8 bases from V and 0 bases from J; bases unmatched to any gene: 6. Germline assignment: CDR1 LNHDA and CDR2 SQIVND (reference sequence). This CDR3 reads CASGRLAGSYNEQFF. Here the CDR3 DNA reads TGTGCCAGTGGGCGGCTAGCGGGCTCCTACAATGAGCAGTTCTTC.

This chain joins TRBV19 and TRBJ2-7; 8 bases line up with TRBD2. Germline-derived CDR1 and CDR2 are LNHDA and SQIVND (reference sequence). The CDR3 totals 16 residues. After removal of 6 bases from V and 1 base from J, the junction contained 11 bases not matched to a gene. The CDR3 loop is CASRGTRTGQSYEQYF. The CDR3 coding sequence is TGTGCCAGTAGGGGGACTAGGACGGGGCAGTCCTACGAGCAGTACTTC.

V usage is TRBV9 and J usage is TRBJ2-3; the D gene is possibly TRBD1 (6 bases). This CDR3 comprises 15 residues. V was pared by 0 bases and J by 5 bases, with 13 bases between. From germline, CDR1 is SGDLS and CDR2 YYNGEE. Here the CDR3 DNA reads TGTGCCAGCAGCGTAGGAGGGGGTGGCATAGATACGCAGTATTTT. Translated: CASSVGGGGIDTQYF.

The chain couples TRBV30 to TRBJ1-4; D ambiguous. Trimming stripped 2 bases from V and 2 bases from J, with 15 bases between. The CDR3 runs to 16 residues. From germline, CDR1 is GTSNPN and CDR2 SVGIG (reference sequence). CDR3 residues: CAWSMDRRRTNEKLFF. CDR3 in DNA: TGTGCCTGGAGTATGGACCGGAGGAGGACTAATGAAAAACTGTTTTTT.

This clone occurred once. The rearrangement joins TRBV18 to TRBJ1-3; 7 bases are shared with TRBD1. From germline, CDR1 is KGHSH and CDR2 LQKENI. Losses at the gene ends were 3 bases for V and 0 bases for J; bases not matched to a gene: 5. CDR3 length: 16 residues. Written as DNA, the CDR3 is TGTGCCAGCTCACCCGACAGGGTACTCTCTGGAAACACCATATATTTT. Residues: CASSPDRVLSGNTIYF.